This T cell receptor (beta chain) comes out of a study of blood T cells in healthy people across ages. Study details: Capture via template switching afforded approximately one barcoded beta molecule per two T cells. General observations from the study: A strong correlation was found between TCR beta diversity and the percentage of naive T cells.

PCR was performed a second time for about 6 to 12 cycles using a sample-barcoded 5' primer and a J-beta primer mix. In TCRdb, the 5' RACE reads were re-called with MiXCR into one record per CDR3 protein. This repertoire shows roughly 1,500,000 distinct CDR3 sequences, 40% to 50% found once; its top ten account for 7% to 9%. V dropped 3 bases and J dropped 4 bases, with 16 bases sitting between them. CDR3 size: 16 residues. This clonotype came up a few times. Its antigen is unknown. The sequenced material came from blood. This chain links TRBV12-3 or TRBV12-4 with TRBJ2-1, with no clear D. The sequence derives from a woman aged 18 to 35 in good health. CDR3 bases: TGTGCCAGCAGTTTTAGTAGCTTAGGGAAATACAATGAGCAGTTCTTC. Amino acid sequence: CASSFSSLGKYNEQFF.